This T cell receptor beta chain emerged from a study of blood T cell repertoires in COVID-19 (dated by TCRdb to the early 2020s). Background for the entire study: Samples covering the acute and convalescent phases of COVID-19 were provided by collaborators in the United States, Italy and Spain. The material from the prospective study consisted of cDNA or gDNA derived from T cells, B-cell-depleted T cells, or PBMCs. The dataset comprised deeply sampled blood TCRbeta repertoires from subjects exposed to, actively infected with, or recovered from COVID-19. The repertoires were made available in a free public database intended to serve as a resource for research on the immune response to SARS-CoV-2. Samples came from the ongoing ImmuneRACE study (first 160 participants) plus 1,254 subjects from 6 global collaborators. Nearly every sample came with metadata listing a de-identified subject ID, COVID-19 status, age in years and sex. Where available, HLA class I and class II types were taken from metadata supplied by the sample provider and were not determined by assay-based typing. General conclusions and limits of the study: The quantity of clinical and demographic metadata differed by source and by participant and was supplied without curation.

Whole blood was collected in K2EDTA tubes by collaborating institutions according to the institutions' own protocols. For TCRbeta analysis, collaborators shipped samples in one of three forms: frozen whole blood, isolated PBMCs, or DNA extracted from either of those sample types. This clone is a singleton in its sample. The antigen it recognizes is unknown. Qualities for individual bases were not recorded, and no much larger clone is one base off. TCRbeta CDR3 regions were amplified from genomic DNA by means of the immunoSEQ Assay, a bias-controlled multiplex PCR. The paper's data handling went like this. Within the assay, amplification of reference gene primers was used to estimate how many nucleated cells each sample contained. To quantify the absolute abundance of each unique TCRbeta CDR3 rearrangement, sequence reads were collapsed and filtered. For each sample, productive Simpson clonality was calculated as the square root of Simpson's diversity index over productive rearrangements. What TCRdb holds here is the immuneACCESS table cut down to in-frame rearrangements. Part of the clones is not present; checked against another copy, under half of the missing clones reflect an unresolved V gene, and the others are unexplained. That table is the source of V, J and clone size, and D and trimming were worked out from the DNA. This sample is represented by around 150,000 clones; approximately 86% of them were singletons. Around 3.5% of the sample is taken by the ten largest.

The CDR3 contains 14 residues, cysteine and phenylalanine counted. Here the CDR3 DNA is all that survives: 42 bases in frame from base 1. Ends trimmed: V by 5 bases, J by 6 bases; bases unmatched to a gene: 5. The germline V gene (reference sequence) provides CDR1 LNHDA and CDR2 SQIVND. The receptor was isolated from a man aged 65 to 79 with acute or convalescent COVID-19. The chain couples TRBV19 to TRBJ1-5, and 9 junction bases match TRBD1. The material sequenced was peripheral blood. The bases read TGTGCCAGTAGTGAGACAGGGGGAATTCAGCCCCAGCATTTT. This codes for CASSETGGIQPQHF.